The rows below give T cell receptor beta chains drawn from one sample of a study of blood T cell repertoires in COVID-19. Profiled with immunoSEQ multiplex PCR; TCRdb holds only in-frame clones, not every one. The profile shows about 280,000 clones, approximately 84% of them singletons. Sequences were obtained from peripheral blood. These receptor sequences come from a woman aged 25-40 years who had recovered from COVID-19. CDR3s include the opening cysteine and the closing phenylalanine or tryptophan. The D gene is left open where the match is weak. Clone sizes are given selectively: once, few, many, or a class where the clone is expanded.

j_gene,len,v_gene,d_gene,abundance,CDR3nt,CDR3aa
TRBJ1-4,15,TRBV4-2,TRBD1,.,TGTGCCAGCAGCAGACGTGACAGGGTCAATGAAAAACTGTTTTTT,CASSRRDRVNEKLFF
TRBJ2-2,17,TRBV5-1,TRBD1,.,TGCGCCAGCAGCTCCTCCGGGACAGGGGTGAACACCGGGGAGCTGTTTTTT,CASSSSGTGVNTGELFF
TRBJ2-2,13,TRBV11-3,TRBD1,.,TGTGCCAGCAGCCCGGGACAGGGGTGGGAGCTGTTTTTT,CASSPGQGWELFF
TRBJ2-7,16,TRBV27,TRBD1,.,TGTGCCAGCAGACCTCGTGGGACAGGGGACTCCTACGAGCAGTACTTC,CASRPRGTGDSYEQYF
TRBJ2-2,15,TRBV6-5,.,.,TGTGCCAGCAGCCGGACACAATCGAACACCGGGGAGCTGTTTTTT,CASSRTQSNTGELFF
TRBJ1-3,14,TRBV6-4,.,.,TGTGCCAGCAGAAAGGGGTCTTCTGGAAACACCATATATTTT,CASRKGSSGNTIYF
TRBJ2-5,15,TRBV7-9,.,.,TGTGCCAGCACTGAAAGCGGGTTTTACCAAGAGACCCAGTACTTC,CASTESGFYQETQYF
TRBJ1-5,13,TRBV6-6,.,.,TGTGCCAGCAGCAGACCAGAGGGACAGCCCCAGCATTTT,CASSRPEGQPQHF
TRBJ1-5,15,TRBV5-1,.,.,TGCGCCAGCAGCTTGGAGGGGGGGCCCAATCAGCCCCAGCATTTT,CASSLEGGPNQPQHF
TRBJ2-7,15,TRBV6-6,.,.,TGTGCCAGCACTAACACAGGGTTGGGAACCTACGAGCAGTACTTC,CASTNTGLGTYEQYF
TRBJ2-2,15,TRBV5-5,TRBD1,.,TGTGCCAGCAGCCCAATACAGGGGTGGGCCGGGGAGCTGTTTTTT,CASSPIQGWAGELFF
TRBJ2-3,16,TRBV18,TRBD1,once,TGTGCCAGCTCACCACCGATGGGACAGGGGACAGATACGCAGTATTTT,CASSPPMGQGTDTQYF
TRBJ2-1,13,TRBV4-1,.,.,TGCGCCAGCAAGGAAAGGGCCGGGGGTGAGCAGTTCTTC,CASKERAGGEQFF
TRBJ2-7,15,TRBV6-6,.,.,TGTGCCAGCAGGGGGCAATACGGGACAAAAGGAGAGCAGTACTTC,CASRGQYGTKGEQYF
TRBJ1-1,15,TRBV2,TRBD1,.,TGTGCCAGCAGTCTAGGGACAGGGAGGGTCACTGAAGCTTTCTTT,CASSLGTGRVTEAFF
TRBJ2-3,15,TRBV29-1,TRBD1,.,TGCAGCGTTTACTTACAGGGGGCGTACCAAGATACGCAGTATTTT,CSVYLQGAYQDTQYF
TRBJ1-5,14,TRBV6-6,.,.,TGTGCCACCTCGGGGAGGGTCGACAATCAGCCCCAGCATTTT,CATSGRVDNQPQHF
TRBJ1-1,16,TRBV24-1,.,few,TGTGCCACCAGTGATCTCCTAACCGGCGGATACACTGAAGCTTTCTTT,CATSDLLTGGYTEAFF
TRBJ1-2,12,TRBV7-2,TRBD1,.,TGTGCCAGCAGCGGACGACAGGGGCCCTACACCTTC,CASSGRQGPYTF
TRBJ1-3,17,TRBV5-1,TRBD1,once,TGCGCCAGCAGCGGGGAGACAGGGGCCGGGTATGGAAACACCATATATTTT,CASSGETGAGYGNTIYF
TRBJ1-2,13,TRBV30,TRBD1,.,TGTGCCTGGAGTTCGACAGGGGGCGATGGCTACACCTTC,CAWSSTGGDGYTF
TRBJ2-7,14,TRBV6-5,TRBD1,.,TGTGCCAGCAGGGATACAGGGGGTCCCCTCTCGCAGTACTTC,CASRDTGGPLSQYF
TRBJ1-1,16,TRBV4-3,TRBD1,once,TGCGCCAGCAGCCAAGCGACAGGGCCTATGAACACTGAAGCTTTCTTT,CASSQATGPMNTEAFF
TRBJ1-1,12,TRBV3-1/TRBV3-2,.,.,TGTGCCAGCAGCCAAGTTGGCTTCGGGGCTTTCTTT,CASSQVGFGAFF
TRBJ2-3,13,TRBV19,.,.,TGTGCCAGTAGTAGCGGTAGCACAGATACGCAGTATTTT,CASSSGSTDTQYF
TRBJ2-1,15,TRBV19,TRBD2,.,TGTGCCAGTAGCTCCGGGGGGGGCCCCTACAATGAGCAGTTCTTC,CASSSGGGPYNEQFF
TRBJ1-1,15,TRBV3-1/TRBV3-2,.,.,TGTGCCAGCAGCCAAGATGGGGGGAGGAACACTGAAGCTTTCTTT,CASSQDGGRNTEAFF
TRBJ1-4,14,TRBV4-1,TRBD1,.,TGCGCCAGCAGCGGGACAGAAATATCGGAAAAACTGTTTTTT,CASSGTEISEKLFF
TRBJ1-1,14,TRBV19,.,.,TGTGCCAGTAGTCCAGGGGTCATGAACACTGAAGCTTTCTTT,CASSPGVMNTEAFF
TRBJ1-4,15,TRBV29-1,TRBD1,.,TGCAGCGTCGAGACAGGGTCGTTAGGTAATGAAAAACTGTTTTTT,CSVETGSLGNEKLFF
TRBJ2-7,14,TRBV2,TRBD2,.,TGTGCCAGCAGTGATAGCGGGGGGGCCCGGGAGCAGTACTTC,CASSDSGGAREQYF
TRBJ2-7,17,TRBV6-2/TRBV6-3,TRBD1,.,TGTGCCAGCAGTTACTCGCCGGGACAGGTTTCCCGCTACGAGCAGTACTTC,CASSYSPGQVSRYEQYF
TRBJ2-2,15,TRBV7-9,.,.,TGTGCCAGCAGCCCTGGAACTACCCTCACCGGGGAGCTGTTTTTT,CASSPGTTLTGELFF
TRBJ2-2,14,TRBV13,TRBD2,.,TGTGCCAGCAGCTTAGGGCTAGCGGGAGAGGAGCTGTTTTTT,CASSLGLAGEELFF
TRBJ2-5,12,TRBV6-2/TRBV6-3,.,.,TGTGCCAGCAGTTACCGGGAAGAGACCCAGTACTTC,CASSYREETQYF
TRBJ1-6,14,TRBV6-5,.,.,TGTGCCAGCCTTATGGGACTAACAAATTCACCCCTCCACTTT,CASLMGLTNSPLHF
TRBJ2-7,14,TRBV11-2,.,.,TGTGCCAGCAGCTTGGGTCAGGGGAACTACGAGCAGTACTTC,CASSLGQGNYEQYF
TRBJ2-1,15,TRBV6-1,TRBD1,few,TGTGCCAGCAGCCGAGGGACAGGGGGCTTAAATGAGCAGTTCTTC,CASSRGTGGLNEQFF
TRBJ2-1,15,TRBV27,TRBD1,.,TGTGCCAGCACCGACAGGGGGCTTCTTCCGGATGAGCAGTTCTTC,CASTDRGLLPDEQFF
TRBJ2-7,16,TRBV7-2,TRBD2,.,TGTGCCAGCAGCTTAGGGGCTAGCGGGAGGGCGGCCGAGCAGTACTTC,CASSLGASGRAAEQYF